These T cell receptor beta chains were read from a single sample in a study of CD8+CD57+ T cells in acquired aplastic anemia. TCRdb processed the reads anew with MiXCR; each CDR3 protein has one entry. Counted here are approximately 380,000 distinct CDR3 sequences, 55% to 75% occurring once; the ten biggest clones make up under 5%. Specimen: sorted CD4+, CD8+, or CD8+CD57+ T cells (not recorded which) from PBMCs. The receptors derive from a human donor in good health, serving as a control. Each CDR3 is given with its conserved first and last residue. The order of the fields is CDR3 DNA, CDR3 protein, D gene, clone size, V gene, J gene. A D gene is named only where the DNA matches it firmly. A row's size may be missing; if present it is once, few, many or a size class.

cdr3_nt: TGCAATGCTAAAGCGGGACTAGGGACCTCCTACGAGCAGTACTTC; cdr3_aa: CNAKAGLGTSYEQYF; d_call: TRBD2; clone_size: many; v_call: TRBV20-1; j_call: TRBJ2-7
cdr3_nt: TGTGCCAGCAGCGTCCCCGCGGGGGGGCAAGAGACCCAGTACTTC; cdr3_aa: CASSVPAGGQETQYF; d_call: TRBD2; clone_size: many; v_call: TRBV9; j_call: TRBJ2-5
cdr3_nt: TGTGCCAGCAGTGAAGTAGGTAGCATCTTGTTAAGGGACATATATTTT; cdr3_aa: CASSEVGSILLRDIYF; d_call: NA; clone_size: NA; v_call: TRBV2; j_call: TRBJ1-3
cdr3_nt: TGTGCCAGCAGCCAAGGAGACACCCCGTGGACTGAAGCTTTCTTT; cdr3_aa: CASSQGDTPWTEAFF; d_call: NA; clone_size: few; v_call: TRBV3-1; j_call: TRBJ1-1
cdr3_nt: TGTGCCAGCAGCACAAATTCGGTAGCAAATGAGCAGTACTTC; cdr3_aa: CASSTNSVANEQYF; d_call: NA; clone_size: once; v_call: TRBV12-3/TRBV12-4; j_call: TRBJ2-7
cdr3_nt: TGTGCCAGCAGCTTGGACGGGGGGTATAATGGCTACACCTTC; cdr3_aa: CASSLDGGYNGYTF; d_call: NA; clone_size: NA; v_call: TRBV5-4; j_call: TRBJ1-2
cdr3_nt: TGTGCCAGCAGTGCCGGGCAGGACGCAAATTTCTATGGCTACACCTTC; cdr3_aa: CASSAGQDANFYGYTF; d_call: NA; clone_size: many; v_call: TRBV6-1; j_call: TRBJ1-2
cdr3_nt: TGTGCCAGCAGTAGGCGGGGGGCCTTGGTTGTTGACACTGAAGCTTTCTTT; cdr3_aa: CASSRRGALVVDTEAFF; d_call: NA; clone_size: NA; v_call: TRBV6-2/TRBV6-3; j_call: TRBJ1-1
cdr3_nt: TGTGCCAGCAGCTTAAACACCAATTCACCCCTCCACTTT; cdr3_aa: CASSLNTNSPLHF; d_call: NA; clone_size: NA; v_call: TRBV7-8; j_call: TRBJ1-6
cdr3_nt: TGCAGTGCTAGTGATCTTCATCCGGGGAACTACGAGCAGTACTTC; cdr3_aa: CSASDLHPGNYEQYF; d_call: NA; clone_size: NA; v_call: TRBV20-1; j_call: TRBJ2-7
cdr3_nt: TGTGCCAGCAGCTTAACAGGGGGCTATGGCTACACCTTC; cdr3_aa: CASSLTGGYGYTF; d_call: TRBD1; clone_size: few; v_call: TRBV11-3; j_call: TRBJ1-2
cdr3_nt: TGTGCCAGAGGGGGACTAGCGGGGGTCCCTGGGACCCAGTACTTC; cdr3_aa: CARGGLAGVPGTQYF; d_call: TRBD2; clone_size: NA; v_call: TRBV2; j_call: TRBJ2-5
cdr3_nt: TGTGCCAGCAGTTTAGGACTAGCGGGGGGGGAGCAGTACTTC; cdr3_aa: CASSLGLAGGEQYF; d_call: TRBD2; clone_size: few; v_call: TRBV12-3/TRBV12-4; j_call: TRBJ2-7
cdr3_nt: TGTGCCAGCAGCGTCCCCGCCGGCACAGGCACGAGGGATTTT; cdr3_aa: CASSVPAGTGTRDF; d_call: NA; clone_size: once; v_call: TRBV7-8; j_call: TRBJ2-3
cdr3_nt: TGTGCCAGCAGCTGCCAACATCCGGTCAACACCGCTGTCTTT; cdr3_aa: CASSCQHPVNTAVF; d_call: NA; clone_size: NA; v_call: TRBV9; j_call: TRBJ1-1
cdr3_nt: TGTGCCAGCAGCTTATCCGCGAACACTCAAGCTTTTTTT; cdr3_aa: CASSLSANTQAFF; d_call: NA; clone_size: NA; v_call: TRBV7-2; j_call: TRBJ1-1
cdr3_nt: TGTGCCAGCAGCTCGACCGGGACAGGGTACTACGAGCAGTACTTC; cdr3_aa: CASSSTGTGYYEQYF; d_call: TRBD1; clone_size: few; v_call: TRBV7-2; j_call: TRBJ2-7
cdr3_nt: TGTGCCAGCAGCCCGGTGGGACAGGGCTACACCTTC; cdr3_aa: CASSPVGQGYTF; d_call: TRBD1; clone_size: NA; v_call: TRBV5-4; j_call: TRBJ1-2
cdr3_nt: TGTGCCAGTAGTCCAGGGGACAGGGACAACTATGGCTACACCTTC; cdr3_aa: CASSPGDRDNYGYTF; d_call: TRBD1; clone_size: NA; v_call: TRBV19; j_call: TRBJ1-2